Given below is one T cell receptor beta chain in context. As yet, its antigen is unknown. This specimen belongs to a study of regulatory T cells in long-lasting Graves disease. Study findings and constraints: Lower TCR diversity characterized persistent Graves' patients relative to newly diagnosed patients. TRBV28, TRBJ1-2 and TRBJ2-5 were segments that persistent disease favored. Owing to a sample size that was small, accuracy may have been reduced.

The time point here: newly diagnosed GD, antithyroid drugs for less than 3 months. Generation of the TCR library employed RNA extracted from PBMCs. Arm-PCR of CDR3 regions and iRepertoire HTBI primers were used to build TCR beta libraries. Each CDR3 protein is one row after TCRdb ran MiXCR on the multiplex PCR reads. The profile shows hundreds of thousands of distinct CDR3 sequences, around 12% of them singletons. The length of the CDR3 is 16 residues. Germline CDR1 is MNHGY and CDR2 is SVAAGI. Trimming took off 4 bases at V and 0 bases at J, with 16 bases between the two ends. The sample was also linked to a second study, of T cells in Graves' hyperthyroidism and ophthalmopathy. That report adds: For Graves' hyperthyroidism to be stable, ophthalmopathy could not progress within 18 months.

The clonotype originates from a woman under 40 with Graves disease. The chain uses TRBV6-9 and TRBJ2-7, with a possible D match to TRBD2 (5 bases). This specimen consisted of peripheral blood mononuclear cells (PBMCs), obtained at new diagnosis, from a patient treated with antithyroid drugs. Here the CDR3 DNA reads TGTGCCAGCAGTTTAGATGGGAGTCTTCCCTCCTACGAGCAGTACTTC. This gives the protein CASSLDGSLPSYEQYF.